This TCR beta chain was sequenced in a study of blood T cell repertoires in COVID-19. This clone was seen only a few times. Using immunoSEQ multiplex PCR, the repertoire was profiled, and TCRdb retains in-frame clones only, with some absent. This table has some 29,000 clones, approximately 80% appearing once. The origin of this receptor is a woman aged 70 to 79 with acute or convalescent COVID-19. Sequenced material: peripheral blood.

DNA of the CDR3: TGCGCCAGCAGCCAAGGGGGGCGCGGGCCCCAGCATTTT. Translated: CASSQGGRGPQHF. V usage is TRBV4-3 and J usage is TRBJ1-5, with D possibly being TRBD1 (6 bases). CDR1 and CDR2 (germline): LGHNA, YSLEER. The CDR3 loop spans 13 amino acids. With 1 base removed from V and 9 bases from J, the gap between germline ends came to 10 bases.